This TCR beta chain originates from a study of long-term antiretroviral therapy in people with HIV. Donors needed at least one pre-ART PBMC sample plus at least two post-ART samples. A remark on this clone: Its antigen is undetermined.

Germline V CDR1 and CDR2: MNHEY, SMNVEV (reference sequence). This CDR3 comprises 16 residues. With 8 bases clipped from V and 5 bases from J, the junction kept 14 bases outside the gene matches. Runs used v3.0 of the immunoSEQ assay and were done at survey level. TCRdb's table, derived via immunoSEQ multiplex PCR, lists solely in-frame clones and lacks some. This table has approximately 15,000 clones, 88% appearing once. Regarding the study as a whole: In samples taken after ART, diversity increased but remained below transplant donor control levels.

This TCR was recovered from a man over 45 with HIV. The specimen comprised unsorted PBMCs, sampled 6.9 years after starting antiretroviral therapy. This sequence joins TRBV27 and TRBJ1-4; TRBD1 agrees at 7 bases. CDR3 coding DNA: TGTGCCAGCCGGACAGGAGTAGGGTTAGAGAATGAAAAACTGTTTTTT. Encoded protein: CASRTGVGLENEKLFF.